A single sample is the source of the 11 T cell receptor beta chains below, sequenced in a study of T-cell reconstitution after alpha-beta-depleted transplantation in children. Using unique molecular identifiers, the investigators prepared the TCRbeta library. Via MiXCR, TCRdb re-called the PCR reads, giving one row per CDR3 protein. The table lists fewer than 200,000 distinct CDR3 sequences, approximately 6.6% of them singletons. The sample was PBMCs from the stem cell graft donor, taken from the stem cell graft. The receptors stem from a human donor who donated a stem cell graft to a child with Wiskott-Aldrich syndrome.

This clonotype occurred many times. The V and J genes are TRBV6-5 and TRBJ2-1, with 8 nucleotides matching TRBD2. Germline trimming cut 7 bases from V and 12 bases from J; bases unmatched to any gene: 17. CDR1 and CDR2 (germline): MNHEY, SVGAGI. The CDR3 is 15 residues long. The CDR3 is CASTPSGGRVAGQFF. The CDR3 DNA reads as TGTGCCAGCACTCCCTCGGGAGGGCGGGTCGCTGGGCAGTTCTTC.

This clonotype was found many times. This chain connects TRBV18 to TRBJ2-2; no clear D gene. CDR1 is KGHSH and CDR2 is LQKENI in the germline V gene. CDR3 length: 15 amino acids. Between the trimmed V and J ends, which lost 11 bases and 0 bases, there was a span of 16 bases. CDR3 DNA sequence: TGTGCCGGAGCACAGAGATTTTCGAACACCGGGGAGCTGTTTTTT. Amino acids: CAGAQRFSNTGELFF.

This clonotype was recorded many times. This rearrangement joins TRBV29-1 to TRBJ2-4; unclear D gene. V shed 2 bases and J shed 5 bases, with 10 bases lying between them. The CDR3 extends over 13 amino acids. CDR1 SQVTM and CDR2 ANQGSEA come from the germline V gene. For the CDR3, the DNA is TGCAGCGTTGAATACAGTGCCGAAAACATTCAGTACTTC. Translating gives CSVEYSAENIQYF.

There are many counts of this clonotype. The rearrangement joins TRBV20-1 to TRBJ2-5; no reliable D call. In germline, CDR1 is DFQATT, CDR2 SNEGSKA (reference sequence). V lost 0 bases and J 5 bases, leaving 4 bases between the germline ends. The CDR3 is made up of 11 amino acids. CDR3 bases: TGCAGTGCTAGAGAGTCCGAGACCCAGTACTTC. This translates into CSARESETQYF.

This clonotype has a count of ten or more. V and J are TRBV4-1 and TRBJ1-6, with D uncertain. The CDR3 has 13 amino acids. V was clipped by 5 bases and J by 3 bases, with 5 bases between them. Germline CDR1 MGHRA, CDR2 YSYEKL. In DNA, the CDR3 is TGCGCCAGCAGCGATGGCTATAATTCACCCCTCCACTTT. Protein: CASSDGYNSPLHF.

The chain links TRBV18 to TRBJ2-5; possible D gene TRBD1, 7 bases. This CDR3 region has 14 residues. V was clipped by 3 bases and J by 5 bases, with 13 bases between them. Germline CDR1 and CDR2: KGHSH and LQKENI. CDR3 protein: CASSPATGRETQYF. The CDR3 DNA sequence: TGTGCCAGCTCACCGGCGACAGGGAGGGAGACCCAGTACTTC.

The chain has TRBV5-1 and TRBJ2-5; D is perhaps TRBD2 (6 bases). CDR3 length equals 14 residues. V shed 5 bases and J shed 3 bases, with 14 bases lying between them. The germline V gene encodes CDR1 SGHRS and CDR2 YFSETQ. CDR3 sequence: CASSDSWGEETQYF. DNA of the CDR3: TGCGCCAGCAGTGACTCCTGGGGGGAAGAGACCCAGTACTTC.

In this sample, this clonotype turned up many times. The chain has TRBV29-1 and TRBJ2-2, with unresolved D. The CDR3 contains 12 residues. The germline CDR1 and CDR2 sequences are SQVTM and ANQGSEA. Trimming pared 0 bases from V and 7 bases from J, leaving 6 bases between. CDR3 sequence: CSVEDRRGELFF. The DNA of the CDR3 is TGCAGCGTTGAAGACCGCCGCGGGGAGCTGTTTTTT.

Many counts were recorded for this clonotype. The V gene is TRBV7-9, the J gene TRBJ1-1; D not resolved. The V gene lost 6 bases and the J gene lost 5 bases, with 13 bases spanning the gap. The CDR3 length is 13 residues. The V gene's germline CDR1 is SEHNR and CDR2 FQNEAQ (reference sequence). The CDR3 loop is CASSREGRTEAFF. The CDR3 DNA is TGTGCCAGCAGTCGCGAAGGACGGACTGAAGCTTTCTTT.

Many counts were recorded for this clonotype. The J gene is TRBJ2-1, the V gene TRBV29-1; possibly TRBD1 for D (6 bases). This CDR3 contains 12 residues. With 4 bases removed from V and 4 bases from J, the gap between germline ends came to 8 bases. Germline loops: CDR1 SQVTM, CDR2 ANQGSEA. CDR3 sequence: CSVGTDYNEQFF. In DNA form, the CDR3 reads TGCAGCGTTGGGACAGATTACAATGAGCAGTTCTTC.

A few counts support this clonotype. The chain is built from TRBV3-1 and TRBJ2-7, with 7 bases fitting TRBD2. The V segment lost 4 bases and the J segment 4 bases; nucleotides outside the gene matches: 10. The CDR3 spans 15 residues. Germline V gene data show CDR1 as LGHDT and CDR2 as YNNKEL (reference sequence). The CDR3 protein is CASSRGLGRGYEQYF. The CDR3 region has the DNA TGTGCCAGCAGCCGCGGACTAGGCCGAGGGTACGAGCAGTACTTC.